Listed below are T cell receptor beta chains from one sample, sequenced in a study of cytomegalovirus exposure and HLA in healthy donors. Only in-frame clones appear in the TCRdb table, and some are missing; sequencing was by immunoSEQ multiplex PCR. Of a few hundred thousand clones in the sample, over 75% were seen once. The sequencing sample was made of PBMCs. These receptors originate from a man between 18 and 29 years old in good health and CMV-seropositive. Each CDR3 is given with its conserved first and last residue. The order of the fields is CDR3 length, clone size, D gene, V gene, J gene, CDR3 DNA, CDR3 protein. The D gene is left open where the match is weak. The size entry is marked missing in some rows and otherwise reads once, few, many or a size class.

len: 11; abundance: .; d_gene: .; v_gene: TRBV27; j_gene: TRBJ2-3; CDR3nt: TGTGCCAGCAGTTTATCGGAAACGCAGTATTTT; CDR3aa: CASSLSETQYF
len: 16; abundance: .; d_gene: .; v_gene: TRBV6-1; j_gene: TRBJ1-5; CDR3nt: TGTGCCAGCAGTGAATGGATAGGGGGGCGTTTTAAGGCCCAGCATTTT; CDR3aa: CASSEWIGGRFKAQHF
len: 15; abundance: .; d_gene: .; v_gene: TRBV30; j_gene: TRBJ2-7; CDR3nt: TGTGCCTGGAGCGGGGCGCGGTTCGACTACTACGAGCAGTACTTC; CDR3aa: CAWSGARFDYYEQYF
len: 14; abundance: .; d_gene: .; v_gene: TRBV10-3; j_gene: TRBJ2-7; CDR3nt: TGTGCCATCAGTGGGGTAGCGGACTCCTACGAGCAGTACTTC; CDR3aa: CAISGVADSYEQYF
len: 15; abundance: .; d_gene: TRBD1; v_gene: TRBV5-1; j_gene: TRBJ1-1; CDR3nt: TGCGCCAGCAGCTTGGCCGGGACAGGCGGAACTGAAGCTTTCTTT; CDR3aa: CASSLAGTGGTEAFF
len: 14; abundance: .; d_gene: .; v_gene: TRBV7-9; j_gene: TRBJ1-2; CDR3nt: TGTGCCAGCAGCTTAGCACAATCTAACTATGGCTACACCTTC; CDR3aa: CASSLAQSNYGYTF
len: 12; abundance: .; d_gene: TRBD1; v_gene: TRBV6-1; j_gene: TRBJ1-2; CDR3nt: TGTGCCAGCATAGGGGGCGAGGGTGGCTACACCTTC; CDR3aa: CASIGGEGGYTF
len: 12; abundance: .; d_gene: .; v_gene: TRBV13; j_gene: TRBJ2-1; CDR3nt: TGTGCCAGCGCGGACAGTCTCAATGAGCAGTTCTTC; CDR3aa: CASADSLNEQFF
len: 14; abundance: once; d_gene: .; v_gene: TRBV5-1; j_gene: TRBJ2-3; CDR3nt: TGCGCCAGCAGCTTGGGGGGCGGGTCAGATACGCAGTATTTT; CDR3aa: CASSLGGGSDTQYF
len: 15; abundance: .; d_gene: TRBD1; v_gene: TRBV6-1; j_gene: TRBJ2-1; CDR3nt: TGTGCCAGCAGTGACAGTGACAGGGTTAAGGATGAGCAGTTCTTC; CDR3aa: CASSDSDRVKDEQFF
len: 17; abundance: .; d_gene: .; v_gene: TRBV4-2; j_gene: TRBJ2-7; CDR3nt: TGTGCCAGCAGCGTTACCCCCGGGTCCTCATTGGACTACGAGCAGTACTTC; CDR3aa: CASSVTPGSSLDYEQYF
len: 17; abundance: .; d_gene: TRBD1; v_gene: TRBV13; j_gene: TRBJ2-1; CDR3nt: TGTGCCAGCAGCTCCACCTGGACAGGGGGTTATGACAATGAGCAGTTCTTC; CDR3aa: CASSSTWTGGYDNEQFF
len: 14; abundance: few; d_gene: TRBD2; v_gene: TRBV6-6; j_gene: TRBJ2-3; CDR3nt: TGTGCCAGCAGTGCGGACGGCGGGAGAGATACGCAGTATTTT; CDR3aa: CASSADGGRDTQYF
len: 14; abundance: once; d_gene: .; v_gene: TRBV11-2; j_gene: TRBJ1-1; CDR3nt: TGTGCCAGCAGTCCTAAAGGGGCAGGGCTTGAAGCTTTCTTT; CDR3aa: CASSPKGAGLEAFF
len: 13; abundance: .; d_gene: .; v_gene: TRBV29-1; j_gene: TRBJ1-5; CDR3nt: TGCAGCGTTGGCCGGGGGCCGAATCAGCCCCAGCATTTT; CDR3aa: CSVGRGPNQPQHF
len: 12; abundance: .; d_gene: .; v_gene: TRBV29-1; j_gene: TRBJ1-1; CDR3nt: TGCAGCGTTGAGGTAGGGGAAACTGAAGCTTTCTTT; CDR3aa: CSVEVGETEAFF
len: 15; abundance: once; d_gene: TRBD1; v_gene: TRBV5-1; j_gene: TRBJ2-5; CDR3nt: TGCGCCAGCAGCTTGGCCGGGACAGGGCAAGAGACCCAGTACTTC; CDR3aa: CASSLAGTGQETQYF
len: 13; abundance: .; d_gene: .; v_gene: TRBV6-1; j_gene: TRBJ1-2; CDR3nt: TGTGCCAGCAGTGATACCGGTTACTATGGCTACACCTTC; CDR3aa: CASSDTGYYGYTF
len: 14; abundance: .; d_gene: .; v_gene: TRBV6-5; j_gene: TRBJ1-2; CDR3nt: TGTGCCAGCAGTTACTCCTGGGATAGCTATGGCTACACCTTC; CDR3aa: CASSYSWDSYGYTF
len: 13; abundance: .; d_gene: .; v_gene: TRBV7-9; j_gene: TRBJ2-3; CDR3nt: TGTGCCAGCAGCGTGGATGGAGGGGATACGCAGTATTTT; CDR3aa: CASSVDGGDTQYF
len: 14; abundance: .; d_gene: .; v_gene: TRBV18; j_gene: TRBJ2-1; CDR3nt: TGTGCCAGCTCACCTAGCCTCTCCTACAATGAGCAGTTCTTC; CDR3aa: CASSPSLSYNEQFF
len: 13; abundance: .; d_gene: .; v_gene: TRBV4-2; j_gene: TRBJ1-1; CDR3nt: TGTGCCAGCAGCCAAGGGGGCAGCAGTGAAGCTTTCTTT; CDR3aa: CASSQGGSSEAFF
len: 18; abundance: .; d_gene: TRBD2; v_gene: TRBV4-1; j_gene: TRBJ2-1; CDR3nt: TGCGCCAGCAGCCAAGATGCCCCCGGACTAGCGGGAGACAATGAGCAGTTCTTC; CDR3aa: CASSQDAPGLAGDNEQFF
len: 12; abundance: few; d_gene: .; v_gene: TRBV6-1; j_gene: TRBJ2-7; CDR3nt: TGTGCCAGCAGTGGGACAGTCTACGAGCAGTACTTC; CDR3aa: CASSGTVYEQYF
len: 15; abundance: .; d_gene: .; v_gene: TRBV28; j_gene: TRBJ1-2; CDR3nt: TGTGCCAGCAGTTTCCCGGTGGGGGCAAACTATGGCTACACCTTC; CDR3aa: CASSFPVGANYGYTF
len: 16; abundance: once; d_gene: TRBD1; v_gene: TRBV10-3; j_gene: TRBJ1-3; CDR3nt: TGTGCCATCAGTGGATCGGGACAGGGGACTGGAAACACCATATATTTT; CDR3aa: CAISGSGQGTGNTIYF